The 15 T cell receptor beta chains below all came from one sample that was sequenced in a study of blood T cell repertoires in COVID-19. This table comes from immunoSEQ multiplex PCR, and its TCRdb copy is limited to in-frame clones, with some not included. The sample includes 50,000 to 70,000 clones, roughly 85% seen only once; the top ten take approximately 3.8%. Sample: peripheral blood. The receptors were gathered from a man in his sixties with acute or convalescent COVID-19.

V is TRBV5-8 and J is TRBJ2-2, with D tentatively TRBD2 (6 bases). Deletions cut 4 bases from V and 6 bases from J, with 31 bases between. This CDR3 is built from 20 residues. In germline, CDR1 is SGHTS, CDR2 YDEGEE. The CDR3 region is CASSPTGDRGGSKDSGELFF. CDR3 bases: TGTGCCAGCAGCCCGACGGGGGACCGTGGGGGTTCGAAAGATTCCGGGGAGCTGTTTTTT.

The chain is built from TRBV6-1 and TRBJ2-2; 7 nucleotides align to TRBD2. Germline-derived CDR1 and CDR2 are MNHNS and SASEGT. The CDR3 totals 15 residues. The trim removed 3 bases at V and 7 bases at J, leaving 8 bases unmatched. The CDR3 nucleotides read TGTGCCAGCAGTGAGGGAGGGGCGGTCAGCGGGGAGCTGTTTTTT. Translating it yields CASSEGGAVSGELFF.

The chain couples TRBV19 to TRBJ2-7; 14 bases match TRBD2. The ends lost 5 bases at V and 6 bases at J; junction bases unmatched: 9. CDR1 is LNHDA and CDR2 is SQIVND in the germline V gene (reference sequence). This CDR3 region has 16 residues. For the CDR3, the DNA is TGTGCCAGTAGTCCCCCCGGGACTAGCGGGAGTCGCGAGCAGTACTTC. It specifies CASSPPGTSGSREQYF. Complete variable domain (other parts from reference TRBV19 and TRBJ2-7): DGGITQSPKYLFRKEGQNVTLSCEQNLNHDAMYWYRQDPGQGLRLIYYSQIVNDFQKGDIAEGYSVSREKKESFPLTVTSAQKNPTAFYLCASSPPGTSGSREQYFGPGTRLTVT.

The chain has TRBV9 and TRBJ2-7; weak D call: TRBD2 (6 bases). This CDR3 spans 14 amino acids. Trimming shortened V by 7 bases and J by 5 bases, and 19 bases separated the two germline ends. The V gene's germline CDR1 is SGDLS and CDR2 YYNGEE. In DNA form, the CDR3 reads TGTGCCAGCGCGGCGGGGTGGCGGATCAACGAGCAGTACTTC. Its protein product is CASAAGWRINEQYF.

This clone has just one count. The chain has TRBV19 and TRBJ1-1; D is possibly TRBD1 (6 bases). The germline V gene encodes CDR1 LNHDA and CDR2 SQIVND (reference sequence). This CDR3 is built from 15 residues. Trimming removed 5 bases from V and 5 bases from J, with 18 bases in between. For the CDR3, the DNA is TGTGCCAGTAGTCCGCGCCTACAGGGAAGAACTGAAGCTTTCTTT. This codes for CASSPRLQGRTEAFF.

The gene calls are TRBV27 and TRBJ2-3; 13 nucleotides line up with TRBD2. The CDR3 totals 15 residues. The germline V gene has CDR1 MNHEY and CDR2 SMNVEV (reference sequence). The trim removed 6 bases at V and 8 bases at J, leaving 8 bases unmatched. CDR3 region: CASSLTSGRTRTQYF. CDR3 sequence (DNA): TGTGCCAGCAGCTTGACTAGCGGGAGGACCCGTACGCAGTATTTT.

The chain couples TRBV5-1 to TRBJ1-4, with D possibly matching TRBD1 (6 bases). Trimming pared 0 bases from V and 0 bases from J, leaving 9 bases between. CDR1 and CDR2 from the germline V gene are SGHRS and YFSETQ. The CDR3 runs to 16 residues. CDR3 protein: CASSLEGGSTNEKLFF. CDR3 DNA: TGCGCCAGCAGCTTGGAAGGGGGATCAACTAATGAAAAACTGTTTTTT.

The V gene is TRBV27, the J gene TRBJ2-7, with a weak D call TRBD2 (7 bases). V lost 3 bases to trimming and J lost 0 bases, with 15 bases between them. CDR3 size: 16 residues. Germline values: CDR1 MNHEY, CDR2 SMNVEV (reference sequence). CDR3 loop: CASSFRGAYSSYEQYF. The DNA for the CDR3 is TGTGCCAGCAGTTTCCGGGGGGCTTACAGCTCCTACGAGCAGTACTTC.

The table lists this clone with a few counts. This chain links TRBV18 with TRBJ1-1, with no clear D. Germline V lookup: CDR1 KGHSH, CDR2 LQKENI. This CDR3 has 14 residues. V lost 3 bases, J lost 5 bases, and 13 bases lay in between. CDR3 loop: CASSPERARTEAFF. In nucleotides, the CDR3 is TGTGCCAGCTCACCGGAGCGAGCTAGGACTGAAGCTTTCTTT.

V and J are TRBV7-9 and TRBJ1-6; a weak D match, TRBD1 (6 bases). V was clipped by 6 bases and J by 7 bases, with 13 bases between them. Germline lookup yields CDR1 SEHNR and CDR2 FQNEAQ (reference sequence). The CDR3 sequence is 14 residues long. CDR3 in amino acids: CASRPTGNNSPLHF. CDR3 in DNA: TGTGCCAGCAGACCTACAGGGAACAATTCACCCCTCCACTTT.

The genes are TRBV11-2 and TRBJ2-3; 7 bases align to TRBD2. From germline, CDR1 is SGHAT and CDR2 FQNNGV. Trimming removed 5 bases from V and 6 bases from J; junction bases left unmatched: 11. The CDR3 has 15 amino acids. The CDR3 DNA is TGTGCCAGCAGCCGTTCCCTAGCGGAACGGGATACGCAGTATTTT. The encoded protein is CASSRSLAERDTQYF.

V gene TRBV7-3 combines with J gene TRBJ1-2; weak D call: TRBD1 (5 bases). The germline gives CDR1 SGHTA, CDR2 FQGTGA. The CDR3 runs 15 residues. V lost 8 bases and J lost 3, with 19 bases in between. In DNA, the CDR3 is TGTGCCAGCTCCCCCGGGAGAAGGGGTGACTATGGCTACACCTTC. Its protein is CASSPGRRGDYGYTF.

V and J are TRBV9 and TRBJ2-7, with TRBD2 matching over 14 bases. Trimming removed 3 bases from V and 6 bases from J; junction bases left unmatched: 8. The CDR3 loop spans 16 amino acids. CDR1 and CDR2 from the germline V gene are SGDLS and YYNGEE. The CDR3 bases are TGTGCCAGCAGCGCAGTAGGGACTAGCGGGAGAGGCGAGCAGTACTTC. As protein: CASSAVGTSGRGEQYF.

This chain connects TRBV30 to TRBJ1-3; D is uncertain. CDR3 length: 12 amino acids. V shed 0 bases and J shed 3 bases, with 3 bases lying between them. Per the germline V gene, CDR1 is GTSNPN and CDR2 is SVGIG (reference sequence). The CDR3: CAWSVGGNTIYF. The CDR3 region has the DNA TGTGCCTGGAGTGTCGGTGGAAACACCATATATTTT. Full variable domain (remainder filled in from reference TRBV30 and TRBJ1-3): SQTIHQWPATLVQPVGSPLSLECTVEGTSNPNLYWYRQAAGRGLQLLFYSVGIGQISSEVPQNLSASRPQDRQFILSSKKLLLSDSGFYLCAWSVGGNTIYFGEGSWLTVV.

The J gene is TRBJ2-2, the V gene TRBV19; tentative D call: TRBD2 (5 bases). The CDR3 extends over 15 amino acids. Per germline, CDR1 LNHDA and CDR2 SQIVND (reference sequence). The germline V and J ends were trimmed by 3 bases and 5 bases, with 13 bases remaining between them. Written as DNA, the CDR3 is TGTGCCAGTAGTATGGAACTAGTTGGTACCGGGGAGCTGTTTTTT. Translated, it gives CASSMELVGTGELFF.